These 8 T cell receptor beta chains originate from one sample sequenced in a study of circulating CD8 cells and anti-PD-1 response in melanoma. Each library started from roughly 16 ng of total RNA using the QIAseq Immune Repertoire TCR panel. TCRdb passed the reads through MiXCR, listing each CDR3 protein once. The table has 300 to 350 distinct CDR3 sequences, more than 12% seen once. Live CD3+CD8+TCRalphabeta+ cells were sorted into four subsets by PD-1 and/or TIGIT. Sample: CD8+ T cells from PBMCs, taken at baseline or after one month of anti-PD-1 therapy (not recorded which). These receptors were taken from a human donor with melanoma.

Judged by abundance, this clonotype is hyperexpanded (1% or more). The chain joins TRBV2 to TRBJ2-7; D is unresolved. The CDR3 runs to 14 residues. Germline assignment: CDR1 SNHLY and CDR2 FYNNEI. V lost 6 bases and J 0 bases, leaving 12 bases between the germline ends. CDR3 region: CASSPVQSSYEQYF. Here the CDR3 DNA reads TGTGCCAGCAGCCCGGTCCAAAGCTCCTACGAGCAGTACTTC.

Within the sample, this clonotype is large (0.1 to 1%). The chain employs TRBV28 and TRBJ2-5, with 7 bases that match TRBD1. The V and J ends lost 5 bases and 5 bases, in that order; junction bases with no gene match: 11. Germline V CDR1 and CDR2: MDHEN, SYDVKM. CDR3 size: 15 residues. The CDR3 coding sequence is TGTGCCAGCAGTCTCACAACACAGGGGTGGGAGACCCAGTACTTC. Amino acid sequence: CASSLTTQGWETQYF.

This clonotype is large. The gene calls are TRBV19 and TRBJ1-2, with a tentative D call TRBD1 (6 bases). This CDR3 is built from 13 residues. Germline V gene data show CDR1 as LNHDA and CDR2 as SQIVND (reference sequence). Trimming took off 7 bases at V and 3 bases at J, with 12 bases between the two ends. CDR3 loop: CASNNGQYYGYTF. DNA for the CDR3: TGTGCCAGTAACAATGGACAGTACTATGGCTACACCTTC.

Within the sample, this clonotype is large (0.1 to 1%). The V gene is TRBV28, the J gene TRBJ2-1; 9 positions agree with TRBD1. The germline gives CDR1 MDHEN, CDR2 SYDVKM. The CDR3 has 17 amino acids. The junction had 6 bases not matched to a gene; V was cut back by 3 bases and J by 0 bases. The CDR3 DNA is TGTGCCAGCAGTTTTTTGACAGGGGGAGGCTCCTACAATGAGCAGTTCTTC. This codes for CASSFLTGGGSYNEQFF.

By frequency in the sample, this clonotype is large (0.1 to 1%). This chain uses TRBV2 with TRBJ2-1; tentatively, D is TRBD2 (5 bases). Trimming took off 5 bases at V and 5 bases at J, with 10 bases between the two ends. In germline, CDR1 is SNHLY, CDR2 FYNNEI. This CDR3 region has 13 residues. CDR3 sequence reads: CASSSGLNNEQFF. The DNA for the CDR3 is TGTGCCAGCAGTTCTGGACTTAACAATGAGCAGTTCTTC.

By sample fraction, this clonotype is hyperexpanded (1% or more). At one boundary the junction diverges from the germline segment, which might be a read error. J is TRBJ1-5 and V is TRBV2, with 12 bases lining up with TRBD1. The length of the CDR3 is 15 residues. The germline CDR1 and CDR2 sequences are SNHLY and FYNNEI. The CDR3 nucleotides read TGTGCCAGCAGGGAAGGGACAGGGGGCTTTCAGCCCCAGCATTTT. Encoded protein: CASREGTGGFQPQHF.

Sample share makes this clonotype large. V gene TRBV29-1 combines with J gene TRBJ2-5, with D perhaps matching TRBD2 (5 bases). The CDR3 spans 19 residues. CDR1 is SQVTM, CDR2 ANQGSEA, per germline. Trimming pared 1 base from V and 5 bases from J, leaving 29 bases between. The CDR3 DNA follows: TGCAGCGTTGAAGGGGTGAACCCGCTAGGCGGGTTGGATTGGGAGACCCAGTACTTC. It codes for CSVEGVNPLGGLDWETQYF.

This clonotype was seen only a few times. A read error may be the cause here, since a much bigger clone is one base away. The chain uses TRBV7-3 and TRBJ2-2, with TRBD2 matching 11 bases. The CDR3 contains 15 residues. Trimming took 6 bases from V and 5 from J; bases not matched to a gene: 5. Germline V gene data show CDR1 as SGHTA and CDR2 as FQGTGA. This CDR3 is CASSRLAGSTGELFF. For the CDR3, the DNA is TGTGCCAGCAGTAGACTAGCGGGAAGTACCGGGGAGCTGTTTTTT. The complete variable domain, with remaining parts taken from reference TRBV7-3 and TRBJ2-2, reads GAGVSQTPSNKVTEKGKYVELRCDPISGHTALYWYRQSLGQGPEFLIYFQGTGAADDSGLPNDRFFAVRPEGSVSTLKIQRTERGDSAVYLCASSRLAGSTGELFFGEGSRLTVL.